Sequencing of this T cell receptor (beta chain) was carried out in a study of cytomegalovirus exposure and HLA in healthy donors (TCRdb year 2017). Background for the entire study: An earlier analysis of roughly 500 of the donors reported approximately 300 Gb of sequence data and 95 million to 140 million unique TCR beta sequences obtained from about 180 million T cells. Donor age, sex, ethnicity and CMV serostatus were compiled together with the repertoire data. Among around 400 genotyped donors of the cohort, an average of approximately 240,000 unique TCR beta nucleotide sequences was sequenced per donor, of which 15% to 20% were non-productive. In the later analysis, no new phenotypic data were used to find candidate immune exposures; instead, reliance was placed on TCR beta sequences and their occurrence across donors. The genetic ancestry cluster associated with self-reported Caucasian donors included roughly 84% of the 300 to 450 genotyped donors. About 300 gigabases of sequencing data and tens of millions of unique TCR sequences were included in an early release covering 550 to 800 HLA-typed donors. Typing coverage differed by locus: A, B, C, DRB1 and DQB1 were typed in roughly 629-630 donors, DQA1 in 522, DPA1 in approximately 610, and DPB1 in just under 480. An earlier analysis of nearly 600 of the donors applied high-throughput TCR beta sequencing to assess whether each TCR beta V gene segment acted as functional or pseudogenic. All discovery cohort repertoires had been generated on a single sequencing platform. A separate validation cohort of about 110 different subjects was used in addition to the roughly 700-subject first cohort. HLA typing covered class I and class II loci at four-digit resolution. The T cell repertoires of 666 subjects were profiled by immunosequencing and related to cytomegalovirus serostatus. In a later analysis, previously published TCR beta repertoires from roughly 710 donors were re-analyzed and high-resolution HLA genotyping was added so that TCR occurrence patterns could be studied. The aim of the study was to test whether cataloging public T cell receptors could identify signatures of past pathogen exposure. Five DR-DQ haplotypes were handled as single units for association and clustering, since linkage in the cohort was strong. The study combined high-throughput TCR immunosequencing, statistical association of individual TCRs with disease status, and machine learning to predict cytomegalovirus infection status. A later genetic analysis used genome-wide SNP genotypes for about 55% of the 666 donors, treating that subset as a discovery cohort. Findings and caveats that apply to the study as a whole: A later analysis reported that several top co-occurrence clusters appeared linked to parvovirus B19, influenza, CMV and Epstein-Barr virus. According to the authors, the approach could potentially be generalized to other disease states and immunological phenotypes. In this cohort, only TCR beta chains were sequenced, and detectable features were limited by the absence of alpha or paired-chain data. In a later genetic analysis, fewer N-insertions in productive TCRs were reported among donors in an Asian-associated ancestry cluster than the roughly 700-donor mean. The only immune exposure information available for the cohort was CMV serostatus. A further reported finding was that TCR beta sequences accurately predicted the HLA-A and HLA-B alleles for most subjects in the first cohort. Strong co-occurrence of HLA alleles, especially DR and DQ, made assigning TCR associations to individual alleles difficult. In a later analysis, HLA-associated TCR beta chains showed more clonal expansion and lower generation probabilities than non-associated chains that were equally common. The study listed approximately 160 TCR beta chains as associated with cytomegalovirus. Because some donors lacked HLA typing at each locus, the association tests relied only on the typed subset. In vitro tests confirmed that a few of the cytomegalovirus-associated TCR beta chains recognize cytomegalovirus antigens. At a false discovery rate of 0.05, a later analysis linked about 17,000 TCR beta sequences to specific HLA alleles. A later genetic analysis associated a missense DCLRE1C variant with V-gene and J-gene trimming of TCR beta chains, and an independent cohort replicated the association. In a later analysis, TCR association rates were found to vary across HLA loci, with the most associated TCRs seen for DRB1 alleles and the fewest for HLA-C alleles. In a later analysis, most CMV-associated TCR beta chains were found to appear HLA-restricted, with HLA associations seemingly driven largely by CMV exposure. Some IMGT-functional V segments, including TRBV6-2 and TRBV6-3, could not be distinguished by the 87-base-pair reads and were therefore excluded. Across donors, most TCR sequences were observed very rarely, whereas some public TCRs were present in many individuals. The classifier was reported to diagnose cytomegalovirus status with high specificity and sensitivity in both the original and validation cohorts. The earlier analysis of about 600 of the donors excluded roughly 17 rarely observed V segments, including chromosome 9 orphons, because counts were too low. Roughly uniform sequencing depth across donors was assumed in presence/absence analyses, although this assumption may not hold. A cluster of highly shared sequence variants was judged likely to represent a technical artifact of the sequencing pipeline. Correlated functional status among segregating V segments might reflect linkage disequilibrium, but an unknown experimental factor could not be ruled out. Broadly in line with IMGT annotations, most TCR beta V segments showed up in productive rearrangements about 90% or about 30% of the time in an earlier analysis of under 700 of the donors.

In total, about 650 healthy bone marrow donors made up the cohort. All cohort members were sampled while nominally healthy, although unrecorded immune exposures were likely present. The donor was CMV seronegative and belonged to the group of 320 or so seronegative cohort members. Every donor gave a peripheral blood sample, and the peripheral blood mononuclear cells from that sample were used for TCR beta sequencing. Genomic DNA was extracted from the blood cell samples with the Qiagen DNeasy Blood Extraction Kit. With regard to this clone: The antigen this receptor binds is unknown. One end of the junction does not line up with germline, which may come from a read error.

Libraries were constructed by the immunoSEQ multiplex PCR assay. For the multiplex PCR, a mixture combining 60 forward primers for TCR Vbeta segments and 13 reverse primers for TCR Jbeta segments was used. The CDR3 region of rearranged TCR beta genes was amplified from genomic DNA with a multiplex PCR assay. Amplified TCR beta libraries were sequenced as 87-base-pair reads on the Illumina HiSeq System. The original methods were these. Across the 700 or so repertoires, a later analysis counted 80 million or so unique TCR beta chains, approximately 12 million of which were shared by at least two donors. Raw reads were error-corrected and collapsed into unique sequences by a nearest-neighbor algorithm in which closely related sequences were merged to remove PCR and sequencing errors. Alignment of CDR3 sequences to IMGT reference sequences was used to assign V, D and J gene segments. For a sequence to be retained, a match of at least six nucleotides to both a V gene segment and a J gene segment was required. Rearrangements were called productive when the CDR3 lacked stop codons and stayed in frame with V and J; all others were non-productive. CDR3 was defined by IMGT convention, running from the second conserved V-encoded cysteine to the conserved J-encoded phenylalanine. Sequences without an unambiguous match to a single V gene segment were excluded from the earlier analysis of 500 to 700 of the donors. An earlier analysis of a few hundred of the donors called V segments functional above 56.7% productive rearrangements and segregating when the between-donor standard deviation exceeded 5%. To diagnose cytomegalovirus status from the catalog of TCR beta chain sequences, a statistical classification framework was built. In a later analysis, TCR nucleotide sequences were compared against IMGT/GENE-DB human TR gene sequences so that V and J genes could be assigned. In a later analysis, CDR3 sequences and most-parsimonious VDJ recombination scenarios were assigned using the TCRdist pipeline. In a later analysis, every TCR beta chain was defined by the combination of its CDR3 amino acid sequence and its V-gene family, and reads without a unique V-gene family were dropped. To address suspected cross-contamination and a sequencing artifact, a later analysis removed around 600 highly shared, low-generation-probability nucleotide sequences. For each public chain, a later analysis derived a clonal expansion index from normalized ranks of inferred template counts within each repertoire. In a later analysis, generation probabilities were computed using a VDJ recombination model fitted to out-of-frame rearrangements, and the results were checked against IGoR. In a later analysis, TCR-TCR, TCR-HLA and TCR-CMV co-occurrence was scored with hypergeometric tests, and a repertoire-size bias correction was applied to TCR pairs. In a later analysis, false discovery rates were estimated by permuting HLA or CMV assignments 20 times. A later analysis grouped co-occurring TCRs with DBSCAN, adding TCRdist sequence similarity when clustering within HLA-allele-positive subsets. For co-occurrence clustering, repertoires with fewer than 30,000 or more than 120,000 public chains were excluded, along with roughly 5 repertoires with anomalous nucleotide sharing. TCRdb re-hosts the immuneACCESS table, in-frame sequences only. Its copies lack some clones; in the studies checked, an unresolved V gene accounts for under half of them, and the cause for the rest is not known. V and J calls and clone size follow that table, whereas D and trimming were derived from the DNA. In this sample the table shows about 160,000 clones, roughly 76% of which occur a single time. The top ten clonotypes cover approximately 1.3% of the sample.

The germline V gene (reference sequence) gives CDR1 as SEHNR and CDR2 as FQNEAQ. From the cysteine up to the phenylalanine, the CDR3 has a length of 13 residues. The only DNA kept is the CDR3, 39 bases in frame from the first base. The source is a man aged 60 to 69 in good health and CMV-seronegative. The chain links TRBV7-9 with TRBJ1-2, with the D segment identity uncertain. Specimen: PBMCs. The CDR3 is CSSSLVVNYGYTF. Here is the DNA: TGTTCCAGCAGCTTAGTCGTAAACTATGGCTACACCTTC.